The T cell receptor beta chain described here comes from a study of cytomegalovirus exposure and HLA in healthy donors. The CDR3 totals 17 residues. The germline V gene encodes CDR1 MGHRA and CDR2 YSYEKL. V shed 0 bases and J 4 bases; nucleotides not matched to a gene: 4. In the PCR, 60 Vbeta and 13 Jbeta primers were used. The table came from immunoSEQ multiplex PCR; TCRdb's copy has only in-frame clones and leaves some out. The top ten hold roughly 11% of the sample, which has some 100,000 clones, around 70% seen once. The sequencing sample was made of PBMCs. The source of this sequence is a woman in her 50s in good health and CMV-seropositive. The V and J genes are TRBV4-1 and TRBJ2-2; TRBD2 aligns across 11 bases. CDR3 nucleotides: TGCGCCAGCAGCCAAGAACGGGGGACTAGCGGCACCGGGGAGCTGTTTTTT. Protein product: CASSQERGTSGTGELFF.